The next 32 T cell receptor beta chains were all read from a single sample in a study of cytotoxic CD8 clonotypes in ibrutinib-treated CLL. Sequencing used immunoSEQ multiplex PCR; TCRdb keeps in-frame clones, though not all of them. The repertoire consists of about 130,000 clones, with approximately 85% occurring once and the leading ten covering roughly 2%. Sample: PBMCs, taken after 24 months of ibrutinib treatment. The receptor source for this set is a human donor with chronic lymphocytic leukemia.

This chain connects TRBV9 to TRBJ2-3; 8 bases align to TRBD2. The CDR3 sequence is 15 residues long. Germline CDR1 and CDR2: SGDLS and YYNGEE. Unmatched junction bases numbered 10, after V lost 7 bases and J lost 3 bases. CDR3 sequence reads: CASGSTGGLTDTQYF. In DNA form, the CDR3 reads TGTGCCAGCGGGAGTACGGGGGGGCTGACAGATACGCAGTATTTT.

This sequence joins TRBV29-1 and TRBJ2-3, with D tentatively TRBD1 (6 bases). The germline V and J ends were trimmed by 2 bases and 6 bases, with 15 bases remaining between them. This CDR3 is 14 amino acids long. Germline CDR1 reads SQVTM; CDR2 reads ANQGSEA. CDR3 in DNA: TGCAGCGTTGAACAGGGGTCTAGAACCGATACGCAGTATTTT. Its translation is CSVEQGSRTDTQYF.

The rearrangement links TRBV5-1 to TRBJ2-5; the match to TRBD2 covers 9 bases. Looked up from germline, CDR1 is SGHRS and CDR2 is YFSETQ. V was pared by 2 bases and J by 5 bases, with 4 bases of the junction left unmatched. This CDR3 spans 14 amino acids. CDR3 DNA sequence: TGCGCCAGCAGCTTAGGGACTAGCCTTGAGACCCAGTACTTC. Translated: CASSLGTSLETQYF.

V and J are TRBV28 and TRBJ2-5, with 7 bases matching TRBD2. CDR1 MDHEN and CDR2 SYDVKM come from the germline V gene. The V and J ends lost 6 bases and 4 bases, in that order; junction bases with no gene match: 5. The CDR3 is made up of 13 amino acids. CDR3 DNA sequence: TGTGCCAGCAGCTCCGGGGGGAGAGAGACCCAGTACTTC. Translation: CASSSGGRETQYF.

This rearrangement joins TRBV7-9 to TRBJ1-2, with D perhaps TRBD1 (5 bases). The CDR3 sequence is 15 residues long. Germline values: CDR1 SEHNR, CDR2 FQNEAQ (reference sequence). V lost 0 bases to trimming and J lost 1 base, with 9 bases between them. The CDR3 here is CASSLAGRDNYGYTF. The DNA for the CDR3 is TGTGCCAGCAGCTTAGCGGGACGGGATAACTATGGCTACACCTTC.

J is TRBJ1-6 and V is TRBV27; unclear D gene. This CDR3 is built from 15 residues. V lost 3 bases and J 9 bases, leaving 15 bases between the germline ends. CDR1 and CDR2 (germline): MNHEY, SMNVEV (reference sequence). The CDR3 DNA reads as TGTGCCAGCAGTTTCGGACGGGTATCTAGTTCACCCCTCCACTTT. It translates to CASSFGRVSSSPLHF.

This clone has a single count. The same CDR3 is also encoded by other DNA sequences in this sample. The chain joins TRBV5-1 to TRBJ1-3, with TRBD1 matching 10 bases. V dropped 0 bases and J dropped 1; count of bases not matched to a gene: 1. In germline, CDR1 is SGHRS, CDR2 YFSETQ. The CDR3 has 16 residues. The CDR3 nucleotides are TGCGCCAGCAGCTTGGGGGACAGGGGTTCTGGAAACACCATATATTTT. Protein: CASSLGDRGSGNTIYF.

The chain joins TRBV28 to TRBJ2-6, with D perhaps assigned TRBD1 or TRBD2 (5 bases each). Germline V gives CDR1 MDHEN, CDR2 SYDVKM. With 1 base removed from V and 4 bases from J, the gap between germline ends came to 8 bases. This CDR3 contains 15 residues. The CDR3 DNA reads TGTGCCAGCAGTTTATACGGGGCCGGGGCCAACGTCCTGACTTTC. Translated, it gives CASSLYGAGANVLTF.

V gene TRBV18 combines with J gene TRBJ1-1; D unclear. Germline-derived CDR1 and CDR2 are KGHSH and LQKENI. The CDR3 is 12 residues long. The V end was cut by 6 bases, the J end by 8 bases, with 13 bases between. CDR3 in DNA: TGTGCCAGCTCCCAAGGGCCACAAGAAGCTTTCTTT. Its protein product is CASSQGPQEAFF.

This chain joins TRBV28 and TRBJ1-2, with 12 bases fitting TRBD1. The CDR3 runs to 14 residues. CDR1 MDHEN and CDR2 SYDVKM come from the germline V gene. V was clipped by 5 bases and J by 8 bases; unmatched bases: 6. CDR3 nucleotide sequence: TGTGCCAGCAGTGAGGGACAGGGGGCGCGGGGCTACACCTTC. As protein: CASSEGQGARGYTF.

The chain carries TRBV7-8 and TRBJ2-5, with D tentatively TRBD2 (7 bases). With 4 bases removed from V and 5 bases from J, the gap between germline ends came to 14 bases. Germline-derived CDR1 and CDR2 are SGHVS and FQNEAQ. CDR3 length: 14 amino acids. For the CDR3, the DNA is TGTGCCAGCAGCTCCCGGGGGAGGGGGGAGACCCAGTACTTC. It encodes CASSSRGRGETQYF.

This rearrangement joins TRBV28 to TRBJ2-7; tentatively, D is TRBD2 (5 bases). CDR1 is MDHEN, CDR2 SYDVKM, per germline. The V gene lost 6 bases and the J gene lost 4 bases, with 25 bases spanning the gap. This CDR3 spans 17 amino acids. The CDR3 reads CASRSPALTPRTYEQYF. The CDR3, as DNA: TGTGCCAGCAGATCACCCGCCCTGACCCCCAGGACTTACGAGCAGTACTTC.

The rearrangement links TRBV6-5 to TRBJ2-7, with D unresolved. This CDR3 region has 15 residues. Trimming cost V 0 bases and J 4 bases, with 13 bases left between them. From germline, CDR1 is MNHEY and CDR2 SVGAGI. The CDR3 DNA reads TGTGCCAGCAGTTACTCGCTAATAGGGAAATACGAGCAGTACTTC. Translated, it gives CASSYSLIGKYEQYF.

V usage is TRBV7-2 and J usage is TRBJ2-1, with D maybe TRBD2 (5 bases). The CDR3 has 11 residues. V was pared by 5 bases and J by 8 bases, with 7 bases between. Germline values: CDR1 SGHTA, CDR2 FQGNSA. The CDR3 DNA reads as TGTGCCAGCAGCCCGGACTATGAGCAGTTCTTC. It translates to CASSPDYEQFF.

The chain recombines TRBV9 with TRBJ2-6; D is undetermined. The CDR3 length is 15 residues. Trimming cost V 4 bases and J 0 bases, with 8 bases left between them. Germline V gene sequence: CDR1 SGDLS, CDR2 YYNGEE. This CDR3 is CASSPSGSGANVLTF. In DNA form, the CDR3 reads TGTGCCAGCAGCCCCTCAGGCTCTGGGGCCAACGTCCTGACTTTC.

CDR3 protein: CASRGTGGNTQYF. The CDR3 nucleotides read TGTGCCAGCAGGGGGACGGGGGGAAATACGCAGTATTTT. V is TRBV6-5 and J is TRBJ2-3; 7 nucleotides align to TRBD2. Trimming removed 6 bases from V and 7 bases from J; junction bases left unmatched: 7. Germline CDR1 MNHEY, CDR2 SVGAGI. CDR3 length: 13 amino acids.

Here the CDR3 reads CASAQGSIQYF. DNA of the CDR3: TGTGCCAGCGCCCAGGGTTCCATTCAGTACTTC. V and J are TRBV28 and TRBJ2-4; D might be TRBD1 (5 bases). The V and J ends lost 8 bases and 9 bases respectively, with 11 bases between them. Germline values: CDR1 MDHEN, CDR2 SYDVKM. The CDR3 has 11 residues.

J is TRBJ2-3 and V is TRBV29-1, with TRBD2 matching over 7 bases. The J segment lost 3 bases and the V segment lost 6 bases, leaving 12 bases of the junction unmatched. The CDR3 sequence is 15 residues long. Germline V lookup: CDR1 SQVTM, CDR2 ANQGSEA. CDR3 nucleotide sequence: TGCAGCGTCGGCCGGGGAGGGGTAGGGACAGATACGCAGTATTTT. Its translation is CSVGRGGVGTDTQYF.

The chain combines TRBV11-3 with TRBJ2-6; 9 bases are a match to TRBD1. Looked up from germline, CDR1 is SGHNT and CDR2 is YENEEA. The ends lost 5 bases at V and 1 base at J; junction bases unmatched: 9. CDR3 length: 18 amino acids. The CDR3: CASSPKGQGRSGANVLTF. DNA for the CDR3: TGTGCCAGCAGCCCCAAGGGACAGGGTAGGTCTGGGGCCAACGTCCTGACTTTC.

The chain carries TRBV7-2 and TRBJ2-3; TRBD2 matches 10 bases. Trimming removed 1 base from V and 4 bases from J; junction bases left unmatched: 5. Looked up from germline, CDR1 is SGHTA and CDR2 is FQGNSA. The CDR3 consists of 16 residues. CDR3 in DNA: TGTGCCAGCAGCTTAGTAAGCGGGGGGGTGGCAGATACGCAGTATTTT. This sequence encodes CASSLVSGGVADTQYF.

The chain uses TRBV9 and TRBJ1-2, with D maybe TRBD1 (6 bases). V was shortened by 4 bases and J by 1 base, with 23 bases between the two germline ends. The CDR3 extends over 18 amino acids. Germline lookup yields CDR1 SGDLS and CDR2 YYNGEE. DNA of the CDR3: TGTGCCAGCAGCTATTATAACAGACAGGCCTCTCATAACTATGGCTACACCTTC. Translating it yields CASSYYNRQASHNYGYTF.

This clone was counted once. The chain has TRBV13 and TRBJ1-6; D is perhaps TRBD1 (5 bases). Germline CDR1 and CDR2: PRHDT and FYEKMQ (reference sequence). The CDR3 is 15 residues long. V lost 0 bases to trimming and J lost 7 bases, with 10 bases between them. CDR3 residues: CASSLGVGVNSPLHF. DNA for the CDR3: TGTGCCAGCAGCTTAGGAGTAGGGGTAAATTCACCCCTCCACTTT.

The sample holds one count of this clone. This rearrangement joins TRBV7-2 to TRBJ2-3; D is unresolved. The germline CDR1 and CDR2 sequences are SGHTA and FQGNSA. The CDR3 extends over 13 amino acids. The V end was cut by 3 bases, the J end by 4 bases, with 8 bases between. The CDR3 protein is CASSFPGSDTQYF. Here the CDR3 DNA reads TGTGCCAGCAGCTTTCCCGGATCAGATACGCAGTATTTT.

V usage is TRBV19 and J usage is TRBJ1-4; D ambiguous. The CDR3 has 16 residues. Trimming removed 3 bases from V and 3 bases from J, with 14 bases in between. Germline V gene sequence: CDR1 LNHDA, CDR2 SQIVND (reference sequence). The CDR3 sequence: CASSIYEGRANEKLFF. CDR3 in DNA: TGTGCCAGTAGTATCTACGAGGGCCGGGCTAATGAAAAACTGTTTTTT.

This rearrangement joins TRBV5-6 to TRBJ2-7; TRBD2 aligns across 7 bases. V was clipped by 2 bases and J by 1 base; unmatched bases: 6. The CDR3 is made up of 15 amino acids. The germline gives CDR1 SGHDT, CDR2 YYEEEE. The CDR3 sequence is CASSFRGTISYEQYF. The CDR3 nucleotides read TGTGCCAGCAGCTTCCGCGGGACTATTTCCTACGAGCAGTACTTC.

The chain combines TRBV4-3 with TRBJ1-1; no reliable D call. V shed 1 base and J shed 1 base, with 13 bases lying between them. Looked up from germline, CDR1 is LGHNA and CDR2 is YSLEER. CDR3 length equals 16 residues. The CDR3: CASSQVSLGRNTEAFF. Here the CDR3 DNA reads TGCGCCAGCAGCCAAGTCAGTCTAGGACGGAACACTGAAGCTTTCTTT.

Points on this clone: The junction differs from germline at one of its ends, possibly a read error. The rearrangement joins TRBV4-3 to TRBJ1-1; 9 bases fit TRBD1. The CDR3 has 13 amino acids. Germline CDR1 and CDR2: LGHNA and YSLEER. CDR3 sequence (DNA): TGCGCCAGCAGCCAAGATGAACAGGGGGCCCTTGGCTTT. It specifies CASSQDEQGALGF.

This clone was seen just once. The rearrangement joins TRBV28 to TRBJ2-5, with TRBD1 matching 8 bases. The CDR3 is 16 residues long. Per germline, CDR1 MDHEN and CDR2 SYDVKM. V shed 6 bases, J shed 5 bases, and the junction held 14 bases outside the gene matches. The DNA of the CDR3 is TGTGCCAGCAGAAGGTTTCCGGGACAGGTATATGAGACCCAGTACTTC. Translating gives CASRRFPGQVYETQYF.

The chain has TRBV27 and TRBJ1-2, with D perhaps matching TRBD1 (6 bases). Germline values: CDR1 MNHEY, CDR2 SMNVEV (reference sequence). V lost 6 bases and J 6 bases, leaving 17 bases between the germline ends. The CDR3 covers 14 residues. CDR3 in DNA: TGTGCCAGCAGCAATTACCGGGGGCTTAATGGCTACACCTTC. Encoded protein: CASSNYRGLNGYTF.

The chain recombines TRBV4-3 with TRBJ2-2; 7 nucleotides align to TRBD1. Germline loops: CDR1 LGHNA, CDR2 YSLEER. J gave up 1 base and V 4 bases, and 3 bases lay outside the gene matches. The CDR3 spans 15 residues. The CDR3 loop reads CASSRGQVNTGELFF. Here the CDR3 DNA reads TGCGCCAGCAGCCGCGGACAGGTGAACACCGGGGAGCTGTTTTTT.

The sample holds one count of this clone. The chain carries TRBV19 and TRBJ1-5, with 7 positions matching TRBD1. CDR1 LNHDA and CDR2 SQIVND come from the germline V gene (reference sequence). With V trimmed by 9 bases and J by 0 bases, 11 bases remained unmatched. This CDR3 has 16 amino acids. The CDR3 sequence: CASTRDRDYSNQPQHF. The DNA for the CDR3 is TGTGCCAGCACCCGTGACAGGGATTATAGCAATCAGCCCCAGCATTTT.

The chain employs TRBV4-1 and TRBJ2-1, with no clear D. The CDR3 runs to 19 residues. V lost 5 bases and J lost 0, with 23 bases in between. The germline V gene has CDR1 MGHRA and CDR2 YSYEKL. The CDR3 DNA reads TGCGCCAGCAGCGCAAACGCCAAGAAGTCTTTTAGCTCCTACAATGAGCAGTTCTTC. Translated, it gives CASSANAKKSFSSYNEQFF.